This record concerns one T cell receptor beta chain sequence. Its antigen is unknown. Nothing much larger sits one base from this clone, and base qualities are not available. These data come from a study of control samples from healthy donors and cancer patients (dated by TCRdb to the early 2020s). V loses 6 bases of germline sequence and J loses 17 bases, and the interval between the two ends is 14 bases. Looking up the germline V gene yields CDR1 MNHEY and CDR2 SVGAGI. Reading from cysteine to phenylalanine, the CDR3 counts 11 amino acids. The DNA shown is the 33-base CDR3, in frame from base 1. Library generation was performed with the immunoSEQ multiplex PCR assay. Held by TCRdb, this immuneACCESS table contains in-frame sequences only and omits some clones. Under half of the omission traces to an unresolved V gene where checked; the cause of the rest is unknown. This sample gives about 79,000 clones in total; over 85% of them show up just once. 1.3% of the sample comes from the top ten.

This sequence was found in a woman in her forties with lung cancer. Recombination linked TRBV6-5 to TRBJ1-6; the D gene remains uncertain. Sequencing was performed on PBMCs. The CDR3 here reads CASSHRGPIHF. The nucleotide sequence reads as follows: TGTGCCAGCAGCCACCGGGGTCCCATCCACTTT.